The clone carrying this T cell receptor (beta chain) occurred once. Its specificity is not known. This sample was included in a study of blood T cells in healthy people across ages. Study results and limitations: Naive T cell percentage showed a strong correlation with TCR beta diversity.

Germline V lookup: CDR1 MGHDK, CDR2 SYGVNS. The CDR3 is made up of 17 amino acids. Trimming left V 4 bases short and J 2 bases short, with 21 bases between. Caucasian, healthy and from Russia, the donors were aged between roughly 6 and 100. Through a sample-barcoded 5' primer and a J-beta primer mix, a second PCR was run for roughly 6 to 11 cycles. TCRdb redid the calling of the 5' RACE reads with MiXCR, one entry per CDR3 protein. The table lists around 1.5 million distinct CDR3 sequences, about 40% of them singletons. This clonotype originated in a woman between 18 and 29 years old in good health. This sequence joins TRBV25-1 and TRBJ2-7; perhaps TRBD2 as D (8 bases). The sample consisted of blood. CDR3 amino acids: CASSGQGRREATYEQYF. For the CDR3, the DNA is TGTGCCAGCAGTGGACAGGGACGGCGGGAGGCTACCTACGAGCAGTACTTC.